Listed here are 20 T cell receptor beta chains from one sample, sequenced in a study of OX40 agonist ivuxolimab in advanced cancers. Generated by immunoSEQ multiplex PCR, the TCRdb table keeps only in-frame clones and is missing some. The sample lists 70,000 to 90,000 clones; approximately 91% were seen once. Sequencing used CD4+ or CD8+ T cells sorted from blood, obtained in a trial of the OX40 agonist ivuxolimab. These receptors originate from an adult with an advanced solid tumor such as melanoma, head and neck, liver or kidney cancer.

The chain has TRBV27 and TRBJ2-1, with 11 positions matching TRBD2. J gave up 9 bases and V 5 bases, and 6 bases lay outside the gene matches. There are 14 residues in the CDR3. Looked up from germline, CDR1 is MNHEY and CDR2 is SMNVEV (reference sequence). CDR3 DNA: TGTGCCAGCAGTAGTAGCGGGAGGGCGGGTGAGCAGTTCTTC. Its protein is CASSSSGRAGEQFF.

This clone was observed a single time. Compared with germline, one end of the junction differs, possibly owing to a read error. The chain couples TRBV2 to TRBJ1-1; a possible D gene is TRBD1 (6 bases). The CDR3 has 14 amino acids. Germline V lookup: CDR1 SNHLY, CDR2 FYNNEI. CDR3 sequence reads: CASSEGGAGTETFF. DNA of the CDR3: TGTGCCAGCAGTGAAGGGGGGGCTGGAACTGAAACTTTCTTT. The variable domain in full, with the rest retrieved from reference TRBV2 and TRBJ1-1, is EPEVTQTPSHQVTQMGQEVILRCVPISNHLYFYWYRQILGQKVEFLVSFYNNEISEKSEIFDDQFSVERPDGSNFTLKIRSTKLEDSAMYFCASSEGGAGTETFFGQGTRLTVV.

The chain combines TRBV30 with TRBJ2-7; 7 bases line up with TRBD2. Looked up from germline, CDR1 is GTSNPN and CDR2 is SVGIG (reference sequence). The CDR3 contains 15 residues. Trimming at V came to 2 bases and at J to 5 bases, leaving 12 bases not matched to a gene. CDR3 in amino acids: CAWSFGRLAFDEQYF. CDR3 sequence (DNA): TGTGCCTGGAGTTTCGGAAGACTAGCTTTCGACGAGCAGTACTTC.

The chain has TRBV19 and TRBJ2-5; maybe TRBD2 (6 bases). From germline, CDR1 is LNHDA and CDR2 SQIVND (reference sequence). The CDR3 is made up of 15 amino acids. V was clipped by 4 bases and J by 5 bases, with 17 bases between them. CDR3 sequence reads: CASSSGTLGLETQYF. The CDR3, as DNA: TGTGCCAGTAGTAGCGGGACTCTTGGGCTGGAGACCCAGTACTTC.

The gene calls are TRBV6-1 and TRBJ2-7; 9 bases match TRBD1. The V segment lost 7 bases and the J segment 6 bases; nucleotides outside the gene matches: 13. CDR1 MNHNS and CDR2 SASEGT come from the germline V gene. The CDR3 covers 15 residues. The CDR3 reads CASNTRDRVTGEQYF. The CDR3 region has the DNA TGTGCCAGCAATACCCGGGACAGGGTCACCGGCGAGCAGTACTTC.

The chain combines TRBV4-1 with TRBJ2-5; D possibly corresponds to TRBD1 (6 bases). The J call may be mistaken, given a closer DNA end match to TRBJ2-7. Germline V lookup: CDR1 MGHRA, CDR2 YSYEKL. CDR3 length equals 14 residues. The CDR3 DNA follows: TGCGCCAGCAGCCCGGCGTCAGGGGCTGCCGAGCAGTACTTC. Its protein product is CASSPASGAAEQYF.

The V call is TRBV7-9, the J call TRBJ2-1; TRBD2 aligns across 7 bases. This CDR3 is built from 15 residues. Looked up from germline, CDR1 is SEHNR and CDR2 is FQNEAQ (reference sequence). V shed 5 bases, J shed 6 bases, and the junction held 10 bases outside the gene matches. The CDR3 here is CASSTKRDLGNEQFF. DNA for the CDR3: TGTGCCAGCAGCACTAAGCGGGATCTCGGCAATGAGCAGTTCTTC.

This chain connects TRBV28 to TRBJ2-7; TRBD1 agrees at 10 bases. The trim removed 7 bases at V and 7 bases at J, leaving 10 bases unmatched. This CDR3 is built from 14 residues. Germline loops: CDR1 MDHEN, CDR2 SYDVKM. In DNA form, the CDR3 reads TGTGCCAGCAACCCAGACAGGGGGCTAAATGAGCAGTACTTC. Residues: CASNPDRGLNEQYF. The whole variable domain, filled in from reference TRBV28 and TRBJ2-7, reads DVKVTQSSRYLVKRTGEKVFLECVQDMDHENMFWYRQDPGLGLRLIYFSYDVKMKEKGDIPEGYSVSREKKERFSLILESASTNQTSMYLCASNPDRGLNEQYFGPGTRLTVT.

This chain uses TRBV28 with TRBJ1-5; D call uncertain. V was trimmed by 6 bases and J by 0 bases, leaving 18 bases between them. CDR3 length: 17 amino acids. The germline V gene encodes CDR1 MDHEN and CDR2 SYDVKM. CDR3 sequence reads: CASSHGLRLDSNQPQHF. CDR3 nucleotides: TGTGCCAGCAGCCATGGTTTACGGTTGGATAGCAATCAGCCCCAGCATTTT. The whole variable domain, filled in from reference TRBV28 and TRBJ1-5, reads DVKVTQSSRYLVKRTGEKVFLECVQDMDHENMFWYRQDPGLGLRLIYFSYDVKMKEKGDIPEGYSVSREKKERFSLILESASTNQTSMYLCASSHGLRLDSNQPQHFGDGTRLSIL.

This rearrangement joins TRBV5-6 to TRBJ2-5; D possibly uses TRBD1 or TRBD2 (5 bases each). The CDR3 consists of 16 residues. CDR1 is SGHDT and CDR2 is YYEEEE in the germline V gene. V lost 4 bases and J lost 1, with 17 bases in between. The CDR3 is CASSGRDQHIQETQYF. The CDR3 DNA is TGTGCCAGCAGCGGCCGGGACCAACACATCCAAGAGACCCAGTACTTC.

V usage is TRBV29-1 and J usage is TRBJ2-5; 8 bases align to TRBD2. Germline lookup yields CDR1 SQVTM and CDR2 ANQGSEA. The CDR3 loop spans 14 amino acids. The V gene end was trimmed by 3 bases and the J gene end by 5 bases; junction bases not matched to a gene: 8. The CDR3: CSVDGRAVQETQYF. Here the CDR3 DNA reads TGCAGCGTTGACGGGAGGGCCGTTCAGGAGACCCAGTACTTC.

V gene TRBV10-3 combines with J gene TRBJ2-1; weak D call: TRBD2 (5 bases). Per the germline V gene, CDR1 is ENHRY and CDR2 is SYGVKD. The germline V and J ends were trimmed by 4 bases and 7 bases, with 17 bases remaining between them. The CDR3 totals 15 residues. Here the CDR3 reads CAISASGIRWNEQFF. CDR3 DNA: TGTGCCATCAGTGCCTCGGGGATTCGGTGGAATGAGCAGTTCTTC.

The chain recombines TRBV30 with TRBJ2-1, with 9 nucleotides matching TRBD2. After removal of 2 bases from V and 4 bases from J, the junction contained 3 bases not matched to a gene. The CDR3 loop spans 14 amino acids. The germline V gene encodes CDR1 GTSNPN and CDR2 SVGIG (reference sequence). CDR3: CAWSLLAGYNEQFF. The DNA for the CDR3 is TGTGCCTGGAGTCTGCTAGCGGGGTACAATGAGCAGTTCTTC.

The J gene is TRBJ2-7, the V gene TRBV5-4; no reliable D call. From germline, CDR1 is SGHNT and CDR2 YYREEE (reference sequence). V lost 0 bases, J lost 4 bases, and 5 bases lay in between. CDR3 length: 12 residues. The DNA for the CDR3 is TGTGCCAGCAGCTTGGGGGGATACGAGCAGTACTTC. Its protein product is CASSLGGYEQYF.

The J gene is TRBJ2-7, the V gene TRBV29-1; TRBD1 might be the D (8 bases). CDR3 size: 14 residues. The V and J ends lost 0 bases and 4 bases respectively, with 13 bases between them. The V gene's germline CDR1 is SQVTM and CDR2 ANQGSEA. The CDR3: CSVEDVQGGYEQYF. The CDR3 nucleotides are TGCAGCGTTGAAGATGTACAGGGGGGGTACGAGCAGTACTTC.

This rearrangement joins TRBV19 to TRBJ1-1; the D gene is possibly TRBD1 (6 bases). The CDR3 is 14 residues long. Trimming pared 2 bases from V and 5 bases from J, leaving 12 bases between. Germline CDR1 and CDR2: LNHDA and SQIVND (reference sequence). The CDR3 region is CASSILQGGTEAFF. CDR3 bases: TGTGCCAGTAGTATATTACAGGGAGGGACTGAAGCTTTCTTT.

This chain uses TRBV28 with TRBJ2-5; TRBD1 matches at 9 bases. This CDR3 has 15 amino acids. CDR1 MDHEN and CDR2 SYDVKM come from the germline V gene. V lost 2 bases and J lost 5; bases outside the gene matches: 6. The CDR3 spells CASSLTGQGMETQYF. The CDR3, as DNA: TGTGCCAGCAGTTTAACGGGACAGGGTATGGAGACCCAGTACTTC.

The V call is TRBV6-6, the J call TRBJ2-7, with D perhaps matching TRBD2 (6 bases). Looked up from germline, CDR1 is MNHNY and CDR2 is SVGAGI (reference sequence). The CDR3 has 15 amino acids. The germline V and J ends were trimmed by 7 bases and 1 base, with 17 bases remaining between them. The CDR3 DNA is TGTGCCAGCACCCCAACCGCTAGCGCTTCCTACGAGCAGTACTTC. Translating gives CASTPTASASYEQYF.

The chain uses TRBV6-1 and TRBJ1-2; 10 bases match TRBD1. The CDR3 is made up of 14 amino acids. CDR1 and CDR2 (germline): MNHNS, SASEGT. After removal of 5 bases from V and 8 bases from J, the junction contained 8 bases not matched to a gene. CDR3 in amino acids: CASSRGGTGDGYTF. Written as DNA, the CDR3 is TGTGCCAGCAGTCGGGGGGGGACAGGGGACGGCTACACCTTC.

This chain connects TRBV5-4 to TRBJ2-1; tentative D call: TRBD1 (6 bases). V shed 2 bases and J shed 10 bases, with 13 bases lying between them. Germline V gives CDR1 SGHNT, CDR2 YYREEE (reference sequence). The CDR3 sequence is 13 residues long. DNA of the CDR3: TGTGCCAGCAGCTTTCACAGGGATCGAGAGCAGTTCTTC. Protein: CASSFHRDREQFF.